Each of the 32 T cell receptor beta chains below was sequenced from the same sample in a study of CD8+CD57+ T cells in acquired aplastic anemia listed by TCRdb under 2018. Sequencing was carried out with an Illumina HiSeq 2000. Genomic DNA was used as template for profiling of TCR beta VDJ combinations and CDR3 sequences. Using fastp trimming at Q25 and MiXCR clonotype assembly, TCRdb reanalyzed the public sequencing data and kept in-frame beta chains. Each CDR3 protein gets just one entry, which takes the most common genes and DNA from the rows behind it. In all, the sample holds around 430,000 distinct CDR3 sequences, and around 30% of those were seen once. Of the sample, less than 0.85% falls within the top ten clones. Flow cytometry had shown CD8+CD57+ cell expansion in the patients selected for sequencing. Sequencing used sorted CD4+, CD8+, or CD8+CD57+ T cells (not recorded which) from PBMCs. The receptors come from a human donor with aplastic anemia.

This clonotype was seen a single time. The chain couples TRBV10-2 to TRBJ1-1, with D unresolved. V was pared by 5 bases and J by 4 bases, with 8 bases between. CDR3 length equals 12 residues. The germline gives CDR1 WSHSY, CDR2 SAAADI. The CDR3 loop reads CASSSPGTEAFF. The CDR3 coding sequence is TGCGCCAGCAGTTCCCCTGGCACTGAAGCTTTCTTT.

This clonotype was counted many times. The CDR3 spells CASSSPQGYEQYF. CDR3 sequence (DNA): TGTGCCAGCAGCTCACCCCAGGGCTACGAGCAGTACTTC. The chain uses TRBV7-2 and TRBJ2-7; possible D gene TRBD1, 5 bases. Trimming shortened V by 4 bases and J by 3 bases, and 10 bases separated the two germline ends. Germline CDR1 SGHTA, CDR2 FQGNSA. The CDR3 is 13 amino acids.

The J gene is TRBJ1-4, the V gene TRBV7-4; D perhaps matches TRBD1 (5 bases). V was pared by 0 bases and J by 8 bases, with 13 bases between. In germline, CDR1 is SGHVT, CDR2 SQSDAQ. The CDR3 contains 15 residues. CDR3 in amino acids: CASSLAGGESEKLFF. The CDR3, as DNA: TGTGCCAGCAGCTTAGCGGGGGGGGAATCGGAAAAACTGTTTTTT. Filled out from reference TRBV7-4 and TRBJ1-4, the complete variable domain reads GAGVSQSPRYKVAKRGRDVALRCDSISGHVTLYWYRQTLGQGSEVLTYSQSDAQRDKSGRPSGRFSAERPERSVSTLKIQRTEQGDSAVYLCASSLAGGESEKLFFGSGTQLSVL.

This chain uses TRBV29-1 with TRBJ1-1, with a tentative D call TRBD1 (5 bases). Germline loops: CDR1 SQVTM, CDR2 ANQGSEA. V was trimmed by 7 bases and J by 11 bases, leaving 17 bases between them. This CDR3 region has 11 residues. CDR3 nucleotide sequence: TGCAGCGCTCGCGACGGGGCGTGGGCTTTCTTT. This sequence encodes CSARDGAWAFF.

The chain combines TRBV12-3 or TRBV12-4 with TRBJ2-7; TRBD2 is a possible D gene (7 bases). Trimming shortened V by 10 bases and J by 0 bases, and 16 bases separated the two germline ends. The length of the CDR3 is 14 residues. The CDR3 is CATGGQPSSYEQYF. The CDR3 coding sequence is TGTGCCACCGGGGGGCAGCCAAGCTCCTACGAGCAGTACTTC.

This clonotype was observed at least ten times. This chain connects TRBV20-1 to TRBJ1-2, with 7 bases lining up with TRBD1. The CDR3 runs to 16 residues. Trimming removed 4 bases from V and 8 bases from J; junction bases left unmatched: 19. Germline CDR1 and CDR2: DFQATT and SNEGSKA (reference sequence). The CDR3 coding sequence is TGCAGTGCTATTGGGGTGATCACAGGGGCCGGGTTAGGCTACACCTTC. Protein sequence: CSAIGVITGAGLGYTF.

This clonotype has just a few counts. The V and J genes are TRBV4-1 and TRBJ2-1; D gene unclear. The CDR3 is made up of 12 amino acids. With 11 bases removed from V and 0 bases from J, the gap between germline ends came to 8 bases. CDR1 and CDR2 from the germline V gene are MGHRA and YSYEKL. As DNA, the CDR3 is TGCGCCTCTAGGGACTCCTACAATGAGCAGTTCTTC. This codes for CASRDSYNEQFF.

The chain employs TRBV4-2 and TRBJ2-1, with 12 bases matching TRBD2. The J segment lost 4 bases and the V segment lost 0 bases, leaving 4 bases of the junction unmatched. Germline V CDR1 and CDR2: LGHNA, YNFKEQ. The CDR3 is 17 amino acids. CDR3 loop: CASSQETSGGMYNEQFF. CDR3 sequence (DNA): TGTGCCAGCAGCCAAGAAACTAGCGGGGGGATGTACAATGAGCAGTTCTTC.

This clonotype has more than one count but fewer than ten. This rearrangement joins TRBV6-2 or TRBV6-3 to TRBJ1-4, with D unclear. The CDR3 length is 17 residues. Trimming took 2 bases from V and 0 from J, leaving 13 bases between them. Germline CDR1 is MNHEY and CDR2 is SVGEGT. CDR3 coding DNA: TGTGCCAGCAGTTACCGAAATAACCGGGCAACTAATGAAAAACTGTTTTTT. It specifies CASSYRNNRATNEKLFF.

This clonotype showed up many times. The gene calls are TRBV19 and TRBJ2-7; D is perhaps TRBD2 (6 bases). CDR3 size: 15 residues. V gave up 4 bases and J gave up 2 bases, with 15 bases separating them. CDR1 and CDR2 from the germline V gene are LNHDA and SQIVND (reference sequence). As DNA, the CDR3 is TGTGCCAGTAGTACAGTAAAGCGGGCAACCTACGAGCAGTACTTC. Protein sequence: CASSTVKRATYEQYF.

The J gene is TRBJ2-6, the V gene TRBV11-2, with D hard to call. CDR3 length: 17 amino acids. Deletions cut 0 bases from V and 0 bases from J, with 9 bases between. Germline-derived CDR1 and CDR2 are SGHAT and FQNNGV. For the CDR3, the DNA is TGTGCCAGCAGCTTAGAAGGATACAGCTCTGGGGCCAACGTCCTGACTTTC. Translated, it gives CASSLEGYSSGANVLTF. The complete variable domain, with remaining parts taken from reference TRBV11-2 and TRBJ2-6, reads EAGVAQSPRYKIIEKRQSVAFWCNPISGHATLYWYQQILGQGPKLLIQFQNNGVVDDSQLPKDRFSAERLKGVDSTLKIQPAKLEDSAVYLCASSLEGYSSGANVLTFGAGSRLTVL.

The chain uses TRBV11-3 and TRBJ1-1, with no clear D. V was pared by 0 bases and J by 4 bases, with 6 bases between. This CDR3 has 13 residues. CDR1 and CDR2 (germline): SGHNT, YENEEA. CDR3 nucleotides: TGTGCCAGCAGCTTAGATCGAGCCACTGAAGCTTTCTTT. Amino acids: CASSLDRATEAFF.

Only a few counts were recorded for this clonotype. The chain uses TRBV5-5 and TRBJ1-5; no reliable D call. The V and J ends lost 1 base and 7 bases respectively, with 15 bases between them. CDR1 and CDR2 from the germline V gene are SGHKS and YYEKEE (reference sequence). There are 15 residues in the CDR3. Here the CDR3 DNA reads TGTGCCAGCAGCTTGTGGGCGGGGAGCGGGCAGCCCCAGCATTTT. Its protein product is CASSLWAGSGQPQHF.

There are many counts of this clonotype. The chain employs TRBV7-8 and TRBJ1-6, with no clear D. This CDR3 has 14 residues. Germline V CDR1 and CDR2: SGHVS, FQNEAQ. Trimming took off 5 bases at V and 13 bases at J, with 18 bases between the two ends. CDR3: CASSPALGGSPLHF. The CDR3 region has the DNA TGTGCCAGCAGCCCCGCCCTGGGTGGTTCGCCCCTCCACTTT.

As for this clonotype: The CDR3 carries no conserved terminal phenylalanine or tryptophan, so it likely arises from a read error. The chain uses TRBV20-1 and TRBJ1-5; D remains ambiguous. CDR3 length equals 12 residues. Germline V gives CDR1 DFQATT, CDR2 SNEGSKA (reference sequence). Trimming left V 5 bases short and J 0 bases short, with 5 bases between. CDR3 amino acids: CSARYSNQPQHL. CDR3 sequence (DNA): TGCAGTGCTCGTTATAGCAATCAGCCCCAGCATCTT.

On this clonotype itself: A junction end diverges from the germline sequence, so it may reflect a read error. The chain links TRBV2 to TRBJ1-2; 7 bases agree with TRBD1. Germline CDR1 SNHLY, CDR2 FYNNEI. The CDR3 covers 11 residues. The DNA of the CDR3 is TGTGCCAGCAGTGGGACAGGCAGCTACTCCTTC. Its translation: CASSGTGSYSF.

This clonotype appeared many times. The chain uses TRBV6-1 and TRBJ1-2; D is unresolved. Trimming took off 6 bases at V and 4 bases at J, with 12 bases between the two ends. This CDR3 is built from 13 residues. Germline loops: CDR1 MNHNS, CDR2 SASEGT. The CDR3 coding sequence is TGTGCCAGCAGGTCACGGGATTCCTATGGCTACACCTTC. As protein: CASRSRDSYGYTF.

To note about this clonotype: A much larger clone lies one base from this, so it may be a read error. The rearrangement uses TRBV10-3 and TRBJ1-2; D uncertain. V was pared by 4 bases and J by 8 bases, with 14 bases between. Germline lookup yields CDR1 ENHRY and CDR2 SYGVKD. The CDR3 runs to 13 residues. Here the CDR3 reads CAISGSVELGYTF. DNA of the CDR3: TGTGCCATCAGTGGGTCGGTGGAGCTGGGCTACACCTTC.

At least ten counts were recorded for this clonotype. The rearrangement uses TRBV7-3 and TRBJ2-3; D unresolved. V lost 6 bases to trimming and J lost 3 bases, with 13 bases between them. The CDR3 runs to 14 residues. CDR1 and CDR2 (germline): SGHTA, FQGTGA. CDR3 sequence reads: CASRASAVTDTQYF. DNA for the CDR3: TGTGCCAGCAGGGCGTCCGCGGTAACAGATACGCAGTATTTT.

Details on this clonotype: Given a much more abundant clone one base away, this may be a read error. V usage is TRBV7-9 and J usage is TRBJ1-4; no firm D call. Trimming removed 1 base at V and 14 bases at J, with 14 bases between. This CDR3 contains 13 residues. CDR1 is SEHNR and CDR2 is FQNEAQ in the germline V gene (reference sequence). The CDR3 DNA reads as TGTGCCAGCAGCTTAGGCTGTCACAAGAGGCTGTTTTTT. It encodes CASSLGCHKRLFF.

The chain has TRBV6-2 or TRBV6-3 and TRBJ2-7, with TRBD2 identical over 14 bases. The CDR3 has 15 residues. Per the germline V gene, CDR1 is MNHEY and CDR2 is SVGEGT. Germline trimming cut 5 bases from V and 5 bases from J; bases unmatched to any gene: 5. CDR3 DNA: TGTGCCAGCAGTCCCCAGACTAGCGGGAGGGACGAGCAGTACTTC. Protein product: CASSPQTSGRDEQYF.

This clonotype was picked up many times. The genes are TRBV2 and TRBJ2-7; 7 nucleotides align to TRBD2. This CDR3 contains 14 residues. With V trimmed by 5 bases and J by 2 bases, 6 bases remained unmatched. The germline V gene has CDR1 SNHLY and CDR2 FYNNEI. CDR3 coding DNA: TGTGCCAGCAGTCGCGGACTAGGGACCTACGAGCAGTACTTC. Encoded protein: CASSRGLGTYEQYF.

Ten or more counts support this clonotype. The J gene is TRBJ2-7, the V gene TRBV7-3; 7 bases are shared with TRBD2. Germline V gives CDR1 SGHTA, CDR2 FQGTGA. The length of the CDR3 is 15 residues. V was clipped by 6 bases and J by 0 bases; unmatched bases: 8. The CDR3: CASRKAGSSSYEQYF. The CDR3 DNA sequence: TGTGCCAGCAGGAAAGCGGGATCCTCCTCCTACGAGCAGTACTTC.

This clonotype appeared a few times. Compared with germline, one end of the junction differs, possibly owing to a read error. The chain combines TRBV4-2 with TRBJ2-1; D ambiguous. Germline values: CDR1 LGHNA, CDR2 YNFKEQ. The CDR3 contains 15 residues. Here the CDR3 reads CASSPGSARVGEQLF. The DNA for the CDR3 is TGTGCCAGCAGCCCCGGGTCAGCTCGGGTCGGTGAGCAGCTCTTC.

Concerning this clonotype itself: This may be a read error, as it is one base from a much larger clone. The chain recombines TRBV25-1 with TRBJ2-7, with D maybe TRBD2 (6 bases). The CDR3 loop spans 14 amino acids. Germline CDR1 is MGHDK and CDR2 is SYGVNS. The CDR3: CASSKGAGSHEQYF. The CDR3 nucleotides read TGTGCCAGCTCCAAGGGAGCGGGCTCCCACGAGCAGTACTTC.

This clonotype showed up many times. The chain combines TRBV7-3 with TRBJ1-6; D is unresolved. In germline, CDR1 is SGHTA, CDR2 FQGTGA. The CDR3 has 12 amino acids. V was shortened by 4 bases and J by 9 bases, with 7 bases between the two germline ends. The CDR3 DNA is TGTGCCAGCAGCTCAGGTGGTTCACCCCTCCACTTT. Amino acids: CASSSGGSPLHF.

A remark on this clonotype: One junction end disagrees with the germline gene, perhaps due to a read error. CDR3 loop: CASSEASGGWPDTQYF. CDR3 coding DNA: TGTGCCAGCAGTGAGGCTAGCGGGGGGTGGCCAGATACGCAGTATTTT. This chain links TRBV10-3 with TRBJ2-3; 11 nucleotides line up with TRBD2. This CDR3 comprises 16 residues. The V gene's germline CDR1 is ENHRY and CDR2 SYGVKD.

This clonotype was detected a few times. The gene calls are TRBV2 and TRBJ2-2; the D gene is possibly TRBD2 (5 bases). The ends were cut back, 5 bases at V and 4 bases at J, with 14 bases in the middle. This CDR3 has 15 amino acids. The germline gives CDR1 SNHLY, CDR2 FYNNEI. CDR3 in amino acids: CASSQTEGSTGELFF. The CDR3 DNA follows: TGTGCCAGCAGTCAGACCGAAGGGAGCACCGGGGAGCTGTTTTTT.

This chain connects TRBV19 to TRBJ2-1; 9 nucleotides line up with TRBD2. The CDR3 sequence is 15 residues long. CDR1 LNHDA and CDR2 SQIVND come from the germline V gene (reference sequence). Unmatched junction bases numbered 1, after V lost 1 base and J lost 3 bases. The CDR3 bases are TGTGCCAGTAGTATAGGACTAGCGGTCTACAATGAGCAGTTCTTC. Amino acid sequence: CASSIGLAVYNEQFF.

The V call is TRBV9, the J call TRBJ2-7; TRBD1 agrees at 8 bases. The germline CDR1 and CDR2 sequences are SGDLS and YYNGEE. The trim removed 2 bases at V and 3 bases at J, leaving 4 bases unmatched. The CDR3 is made up of 14 amino acids. DNA of the CDR3: TGTGCCAGCAGCGTTGAGGACAGGGACTACGAGCAGTACTTC. Protein product: CASSVEDRDYEQYF.

Concerning this clonotype itself: A much larger clone differs from this one at a single base, so this may be a read error. This chain uses TRBV19 with TRBJ1-2, with D possibly matching TRBD1 (5 bases). Trimming took off 3 bases at V and 3 bases at J, with 11 bases between the two ends. CDR3 length: 14 amino acids. CDR1 is LNHDA, CDR2 SQIVND, per germline (reference sequence). CDR3 sequence reads: CASSILTADYGYTF. The CDR3 region has the DNA TGTGCCAGTAGTATTTTGACAGCCGACTATGGCTACACCTTC.

This clonotype has at least ten counts. The CDR3 reads CASSIRGTQYF. CDR3 bases: TGTGCCAGTAGTATCCGAGGGACCCAGTACTTC. The chain recombines TRBV19 with TRBJ2-5, with D hard to call. V was trimmed by 3 bases and J by 7 bases, leaving 6 bases between them. Germline V lookup: CDR1 LNHDA, CDR2 SQIVND (reference sequence). The CDR3 spans 11 residues.